The clone carrying this T cell receptor beta chain turned up a few times. As yet, its antigen is unknown. The study defined stable Graves' hyperthyroidism as no ophthalmopathy progression within 18 months. Newly diagnosed hyperthyroidism patients aged 18 to 65 years had disease lasting under 2 months. Germline CDR1 is SGHRS and CDR2 is YFSETQ. The CDR3 length is 14 residues. V gave up 0 bases and J gave up 2 bases; unmatched junction bases: 2. The data stem from a study of T cells in Graves' hyperthyroidism and ophthalmopathy. As for the study in general: Upon initial diagnosis and before any treatment, peripheral blood was collected. Overall study findings and caveats: In the blood, most expanded thyroid clonotypes above 0.001 appeared as well.

Amplification targeted TCR beta CDR3 regions from RNA transcripts. HTBI primers were employed in a first-round RT-PCR of the TCR CDR3. A single record per CDR3 protein comes from TCRdb applying MiXCR to the multiplex PCR reads. The repertoire holds about 360,000 distinct CDR3 sequences, with 25% as singletons. The sequenced material came from blood. The V call is TRBV5-1, the J call TRBJ2-7; 7 bases fit TRBD1. This sequence was found in a man aged 50 or older with Graves' hyperthyroidism. CDR3 sequence: CASSLVGGPYEQYF. As DNA, the CDR3 is TGCGCCAGCAGCTTGGTAGGGGGCCCCTACGAGCAGTACTTC. Full variable domain (rest looked up from reference TRBV5-1 and TRBJ2-7): KAGVTQTPRYLIKTRGQQVTLSCSPISGHRSVSWYQQTPGQGLQFLFEYFSETQRNKGNFPGRFSGRQFSNSRSEMNVSTLELGDSALYLCASSLVGGPYEQYFGPGTRLTVT.